The clone carrying this T cell receptor (beta chain) has a single count. Its antigen is unknown. The data were obtained in a study of a mutant IDH1 vaccine in newly diagnosed glioma. About the study: The therapy given earlier, which was standard therapy, consisted of radiotherapy, temozolomide, or both, and most of the patients received both. Held at week 35, visit V12 was the safety follow-up, and visit V13 followed at week 47.

Time point meaning: week 35, safety follow-up. Every vaccine dose comprised 300 ug of mutant IDH1 20-mer peptide plus topical imiquimod. The protocol was immunoSEQ multiplex PCR, while the TCRdb copy is restricted to in-frame clones and leaves out a portion. This sample has 45,000 or so clones, with 81% found just once. Germline CDR1 and CDR2: LNHDA and SQIVND (reference sequence). CDR3 length: 14 residues. Deletions cut 3 bases from V and 1 base from J, with 9 bases between. Notes on the study in general: No link was apparently found between pseudoprogression and changes in top peripheral T cell clonotypes.

The chain is built from TRBV19 and TRBJ1-2, with D hard to call. The input for sequencing was PBMCs, taken from a glioma patient whose treatment included an IDH1 peptide vaccine. The sequence came from a woman between 35 and 50 years old with glioma. Some clones in this sample may be carry-over from other donors' samples. The CDR3, as DNA: TGTGCCAGTAGTATTACTGGGAATAACTATGGCTACACCTTC. Residues: CASSITGNNYGYTF.